The 20 T cell receptor beta chains reported below all come from one sample, sequenced in a study of chemoradiotherapy in HPV16-positive cancers. Sequencing was performed with immunoSEQ multiplex PCR; in TCRdb, only in-frame clones are kept and a portion is missing. The sample records some 5,100 clones, 70% to 90% being singletons. The sequenced sample was tumor tissue, obtained from a patient who underwent chemoradiotherapy. The receptor source for this set is a human donor with HPV-associated anogenital cancer.

This clone was detected only once. This chain joins TRBV19 and TRBJ2-1; 12 nucleotides match TRBD2. V shed 6 bases and J 7 bases; nucleotides not matched to a gene: 10. Germline-derived CDR1 and CDR2 are LNHDA and SQIVND (reference sequence). The CDR3 contains 16 residues. CDR3 protein: CASRPPSSGRGNEQFF. Here the CDR3 DNA reads TGTGCCAGTAGGCCACCTTCTAGCGGGAGGGGGAATGAGCAGTTCTTC.

The chain recombines TRBV15 with TRBJ1-1; perhaps TRBD1 as D (5 bases). Trimming stripped 4 bases from V and 1 base from J, with 13 bases between. Germline CDR1 is LNHNV and CDR2 is YYDKDF (reference sequence). The CDR3 sequence is 15 residues long. The DNA for the CDR3 is TGTGCCACCAGCACCGTGGGACGGTGGAACACTGAAGCTTTCTTT. The encoded protein is CATSTVGRWNTEAFF.

This clone has only one observation. The rearrangement links TRBV2 to TRBJ2-2; TRBD1 or TRBD2 may be the D gene (5 bases each). The V gene's germline CDR1 is SNHLY and CDR2 FYNNEI. The CDR3 consists of 15 residues. Trimming pared 2 bases from V and 0 bases from J, leaving 7 bases between. CDR3: CASSEQGANTGELFF. CDR3 DNA sequence: TGTGCCAGCAGTGAACAGGGAGCGAACACCGGGGAGCTGTTTTTT.

The chain uses TRBV7-2 and TRBJ1-2; no clear D. CDR3 length: 16 residues. Germline values: CDR1 SGHTA, CDR2 FQGNSA. V was clipped by 1 base and J by 0 bases, with 12 bases between them. The CDR3: CASSLDVSHSNYGYTF. The CDR3 coding sequence is TGTGCCAGCAGCTTAGACGTCTCCCATTCTAACTATGGCTACACCTTC.

The J gene is TRBJ1-1, the V gene TRBV18, with 8 bases matching TRBD1. This CDR3 has 11 amino acids. Germline V lookup: CDR1 KGHSH, CDR2 LQKENI. Losses at the gene ends were 5 bases for V and 11 bases for J; bases not matched to a gene: 4. This CDR3 reads CASSKQGDAFF. The CDR3 nucleotides read TGTGCCAGCTCAAAACAGGGGGACGCTTTCTTT.

V gene TRBV27 combines with J gene TRBJ2-5; tentative D call: TRBD2 (6 bases). The germline CDR1 and CDR2 sequences are MNHEY and SMNVEV (reference sequence). The V end lost 8 bases, the J end lost 5 bases, and 21 bases lay between the germline ends. CDR3 length equals 15 residues. The CDR3 DNA follows: TGTGCCAGCGGACCCCGGGACTCCCGATGGGAGACCCAGTACTTC. Translating gives CASGPRDSRWETQYF.

The V gene is TRBV5-1, the J gene TRBJ1-1; D possibly corresponds to TRBD1 (6 bases). V was trimmed by 3 bases and J by 5 bases, leaving 11 bases between them. The germline V gene encodes CDR1 SGHRS and CDR2 YFSETQ. The CDR3 runs to 13 residues. CDR3 coding DNA: TGCGCCAGCAGCTCAAGGGGGGAAACTGAAGCTTTCTTT. Encoded protein: CASSSRGETEAFF.

The J gene is TRBJ2-6, the V gene TRBV5-4, with D possibly TRBD2 on 5 matching bases. This CDR3 is 18 amino acids long. Germline V gene data show CDR1 as SGHNT and CDR2 as YYREEE (reference sequence). Trimming took 0 bases from V and 0 from J, leaving 13 bases between them. CDR3 bases: TGTGCCAGCAGCTTGGGTGGAGGTACCCGCTCTGGGGCCAACGTCCTGACTTTC. Amino acids: CASSLGGGTRSGANVLTF.

This rearrangement joins TRBV21-1 to TRBJ2-4; the table's D call TRBD1 went unverified against the DNA. TRBV21-1 is a known pseudogene. This CDR3 region has 18 residues. The CDR3 DNA is TGTGCCAGCAGCACTCCCGACAGGGCTTTTAGTTTCGGGAACATTCAGTACTTC. This translates into CASSTPDRAFSFGNIQYF.

This clone was picked up one time. The rearrangement joins TRBV30 to TRBJ2-3; D is perhaps TRBD2 (6 bases). V lost 0 bases to trimming and J lost 5 bases, with 9 bases between them. The CDR3 sequence is 13 residues long. CDR1 is GTSNPN, CDR2 SVGIG, per germline (reference sequence). The CDR3 DNA sequence: TGTGCCTGGAGTGTACGGGAGAAAGATACGCAGTATTTT. Translating it yields CAWSVREKDTQYF.

There are a few counts of this clone. The rearrangement joins TRBV19 to TRBJ2-2, with 9 bases lining up with TRBD1. Unmatched junction bases numbered 7, after V lost 6 bases and J lost 2 bases. Germline-derived CDR1 and CDR2 are LNHDA and SQIVND (reference sequence). The CDR3 runs 16 residues. The CDR3 sequence is CASRVPGQGNTGELFF. CDR3 nucleotide sequence: TGTGCCAGTAGGGTTCCGGGACAGGGAAACACCGGGGAGCTGTTTTTT.

With regard to this clone: Other nucleotide sequences in the sample specify the same CDR3. V usage is TRBV4-2 and J usage is TRBJ1-3; D remains ambiguous. The V end lost 0 bases, the J end lost 0 bases, and 6 bases lay between the germline ends. Germline values: CDR1 LGHNA, CDR2 YNFKEQ. The CDR3 loop spans 15 amino acids. The CDR3: CASSQDPGSGNTIYF. In DNA form, the CDR3 reads TGTGCCAGCAGCCAAGACCCAGGCTCTGGAAACACCATATATTTT.

The sample holds one count of this clone. The chain combines TRBV5-6 with TRBJ1-2; perhaps TRBD1 as D (6 bases). CDR1 and CDR2 from the germline V gene are SGHDT and YYEEEE. With 5 bases removed from V and 5 bases from J, the gap between germline ends came to 19 bases. This CDR3 contains 15 residues. CDR3 region: CASRRNGQSGYGYTF. DNA of the CDR3: TGTGCCAGCAGGCGTAATGGACAGTCGGGATATGGCTACACCTTC.

The chain joins TRBV5-1 to TRBJ1-5; unclear D gene. The CDR3 has 16 residues. CDR1 is SGHRS and CDR2 is YFSETQ in the germline V gene. Trimming stripped 0 bases from V and 0 bases from J, with 10 bases between. The CDR3 region has the DNA TGCGCCAGCAGCTTGGGGGGTCGGGATAGCAATCAGCCCCAGCATTTT. Protein: CASSLGGRDSNQPQHF.

The chain is built from TRBV6-6 and TRBJ1-2, with D perhaps matching TRBD1 (6 bases). The CDR3 runs 16 residues. Germline CDR1 MNHNY, CDR2 SVGAGI (reference sequence). Trimming stripped 3 bases from V and 0 bases from J, with 14 bases between. The chain's CDR3 is CASSYGADRSNYGYTF. The CDR3 DNA follows: TGTGCCAGCAGTTATGGGGCGGACAGATCTAACTATGGCTACACCTTC.

This clone has a handful of counts. The chain employs TRBV4-2 and TRBJ2-3, with 12 bases lining up with TRBD2. This CDR3 has 18 residues. With 1 base clipped from V and 1 base from J, the junction kept 6 bases outside the gene matches. The germline gives CDR1 LGHNA, CDR2 YNFKEQ. This CDR3 reads CASSQALAGGGGTDTQYF. The CDR3 DNA is TGTGCCAGCAGCCAAGCACTAGCGGGGGGTGGAGGCACAGATACGCAGTATTTT.

The genes are TRBV4-2 and TRBJ2-2; D gene unclear. V gave up 4 bases and J gave up 0 bases, with 9 bases separating them. Per germline, CDR1 LGHNA and CDR2 YNFKEQ. The CDR3 loop spans 15 amino acids. CDR3 DNA sequence: TGTGCCAGCAGCCCAGTCGTTTCGAACACCGGGGAGCTGTTTTTT. It yields the protein CASSPVVSNTGELFF.

This rearrangement joins TRBV19 to TRBJ1-2, with 12 positions matching TRBD1. The germline V gene has CDR1 LNHDA and CDR2 SQIVND (reference sequence). With 7 bases clipped from V and 4 bases from J, the junction kept 13 bases outside the gene matches. The CDR3 is made up of 17 amino acids. The CDR3 sequence: CASTPARDRGLGYGYTF. In nucleotides, the CDR3 is TGTGCCAGTACCCCCGCCCGGGACAGGGGGCTCGGCTATGGCTACACCTTC.

This clone showed up just once. The rearrangement uses TRBV7-7 and TRBJ1-5; no firm D call. This CDR3 comprises 13 residues. Trimming removed 1 base at V and 7 bases at J, with 8 bases between. Germline V CDR1 and CDR2: SSHAT, FNYEAQ (reference sequence). CDR3 in amino acids: CASSLEFGQPQHF. DNA for the CDR3: TGTGCCAGCAGCTTAGAGTTCGGACAGCCCCAGCATTTT.

For the CDR3, the DNA is TGTGCCAGCAGCTTAAATAGGAACACTGAAGCTTTCTTT. This sequence encodes CASSLNRNTEAFF. The gene calls are TRBV11-1 and TRBJ1-1; no reliable D call. The CDR3 is made up of 13 amino acids. Germline loops: CDR1 SGHAT, CDR2 FQDESV (reference sequence). Trimming left V 2 bases short and J 1 base short, with 5 bases between.